These 18 T cell receptor beta chains originate from one sample sequenced in a study of cytomegalovirus exposure and HLA in healthy donors. Some clones are missing from TCRdb's copy, which holds only in-frame ones; the method was immunoSEQ multiplex PCR. Of more than 250,000 clones in the sample, about nine tenths are singletons; the top ten hold 0.95% to 1.5%. The sequenced sample was PBMCs. The receptors come from a woman aged 25 to 45 in good health and CMV-seropositive.

Note on this clone: The germline gene is not matched at one end of the junction; a read error may be the cause. The gene calls are TRBV7-9 and TRBJ2-3; weak D call: TRBD1 (5 bases). The CDR3 is made up of 14 amino acids. Germline lookup yields CDR1 SEHNR and CDR2 FQNEAQ (reference sequence). CDR3 nucleotides: TGTGCCAGCAGCTTAGTAAGGGGCACTGATACGCAGTATTTT. This gives the protein CASSLVRGTDTQYF.

The rearrangement links TRBV6-5 to TRBJ1-3; no definite D call. CDR3 length: 15 amino acids. V lost 6 bases and J lost 4, with 16 bases in between. Germline-derived CDR1 and CDR2 are MNHEY and SVGAGI. The CDR3 DNA sequence: TGTGCCAGCAGAGTACCAGGAAAGGAGGGAAACACCATATATTTT. Amino acid sequence: CASRVPGKEGNTIYF.

The J gene is TRBJ1-4, the V gene TRBV27; D gene uncertain. V was trimmed by 6 bases and J by 8 bases, leaving 10 bases between them. Germline CDR1 reads MNHEY; CDR2 reads SMNVEV (reference sequence). The CDR3 has 12 amino acids. DNA for the CDR3: TGTGCCAGCAGCCGTCCTCCCGAAAAACTGTTTTTT. It is translated as CASSRPPEKLFF.

This chain connects TRBV7-6 to TRBJ2-3; possible D gene TRBD2, 5 bases. CDR1 is SGHVS and CDR2 is FNYEAQ in the germline V gene. Deletions cut 5 bases from V and 4 bases from J, with 19 bases between. The CDR3 extends over 16 amino acids. Here the CDR3 reads CASSPTDLAASDTQYF. The CDR3 DNA follows: TGTGCCAGCAGCCCAACGGATCTAGCTGCTTCAGATACGCAGTATTTT. Looking up the rest from reference TRBV7-6 and TRBJ2-3 gives the full variable domain: GAGVSQSPRYKVTKRGQDVALRCDPISGHVSLYWYRQALGQGPEFLTYFNYEAQQDKSGLPNDRFSAERPEGSISTLTIQRTEQRDSAMYRCASSPTDLAASDTQYFGPGTRLTVL.

V and J are TRBV30 and TRBJ1-1; 7 bases map to TRBD1. Germline trimming cut 1 base from V and 5 bases from J; bases unmatched to any gene: 1. The germline V gene encodes CDR1 GTSNPN and CDR2 SVGIG (reference sequence). The CDR3 length is 12 residues. CDR3 DNA sequence: TGTGCCTGGAGTGGACAGGGTACTGAAGCTTTCTTT. Translation: CAWSGQGTEAFF.

V gene TRBV7-2 combines with J gene TRBJ2-3, with a weak D call TRBD2 (5 bases). The V gene lost 8 bases and the J gene lost 0 bases, with 9 bases spanning the gap. The CDR3 is 13 residues long. Germline loops: CDR1 SGHTA, CDR2 FQGNSA. The CDR3 region is CASASGSTDTQYF. CDR3 bases: TGTGCCAGCGCGAGCGGAAGCACAGATACGCAGTATTTT.

J is TRBJ2-3 and V is TRBV9; 11 nucleotides match TRBD2. The CDR3 is 18 amino acids. From germline, CDR1 is SGDLS and CDR2 YYNGEE. J was trimmed by 3 bases and V by 2 bases; bases with no gene match: 11. In DNA form, the CDR3 reads TGTGCCAGCAGCGTGGGCCTAGCGGGAGGTCTGGGAACAGATACGCAGTATTTT. It is translated as CASSVGLAGGLGTDTQYF.

This sequence joins TRBV28 and TRBJ1-5; perhaps TRBD1 as D (5 bases). Per the germline V gene, CDR1 is MDHEN and CDR2 is SYDVKM. The CDR3 covers 16 residues. V dropped 4 bases and J dropped 2 bases, with 15 bases sitting between them. This chain's CDR3 is CASSSFQGSGNQPQHF. DNA for the CDR3: TGTGCCAGCAGTTCTTTTCAGGGATCGGGCAATCAGCCCCAGCATTTT.

The chain recombines TRBV7-9 with TRBJ2-1; no reliable D call. Trimming left V 5 bases short and J 9 bases short, with 8 bases between. The CDR3 consists of 11 residues. The germline V gene encodes CDR1 SEHNR and CDR2 FQNEAQ (reference sequence). CDR3 in amino acids: CASSPVLEQFF. The CDR3 nucleotides are TGTGCCAGCAGCCCTGTGCTTGAGCAGTTCTTC.

V usage is TRBV11-1 and J usage is TRBJ1-4, with D tentatively TRBD1 (6 bases). Trimming stripped 5 bases from V and 1 base from J, with 14 bases between. This CDR3 is built from 16 residues. Germline CDR1 is SGHAT and CDR2 is FQDESV (reference sequence). In DNA form, the CDR3 reads TGTGCCAGCAGCCAGGACAGTAAAAGAACTAATGAAAAACTGTTTTTT. Translated, it gives CASSQDSKRTNEKLFF.

This clone was counted once. This sequence joins TRBV6-5 and TRBJ2-1; tentative D call: TRBD2 (6 bases). The germline gives CDR1 MNHEY, CDR2 SVGAGI. This CDR3 has 13 residues. The V gene lost 5 bases and the J gene lost 4 bases, with 9 bases spanning the gap. The CDR3 DNA sequence: TGTGCCAGCAGTACGACTAGTTACAATGAGCAGTTCTTC. Amino acids: CASSTTSYNEQFF.

This chain links TRBV2 with TRBJ2-5; TRBD1 is a possible D gene (5 bases). CDR3 length equals 15 residues. Per germline, CDR1 SNHLY and CDR2 FYNNEI. Trimming cost V 1 base and J 4 bases, with 13 bases left between them. The DNA for the CDR3 is TGTGCCAGCAGTGAAGGGGGCGCTGGGTTAGAGACCCAGTACTTC. Encoded protein: CASSEGGAGLETQYF.

A few counts support this clone. V usage is TRBV5-6 and J usage is TRBJ2-7; 8 bases fit TRBD1. Per germline, CDR1 SGHDT and CDR2 YYEEEE. The junction had 4 bases not matched to a gene; V was cut back by 4 bases and J by 7 bases. The CDR3 consists of 12 residues. The DNA of the CDR3 is TGTGCCAGCAGCCCCGACAGGGGTGAGCAGTACTTC. It encodes CASSPDRGEQYF.

The chain couples TRBV7-8 to TRBJ2-3; D assignment may be TRBD1 or TRBD2 (5 bases each). Looked up from germline, CDR1 is SGHVS and CDR2 is FQNEAQ. Trimming stripped 5 bases from V and 5 bases from J, with 23 bases between. This CDR3 is 17 amino acids long. As DNA, the CDR3 is TGTGCCAGCAGCGACTTAGGGAGAAGTTGGGGGAAAGATACGCAGTATTTT. This gives the protein CASSDLGRSWGKDTQYF.

The V gene is TRBV7-8, the J gene TRBJ2-3, with D maybe TRBD2 (6 bases). The CDR3 spans 15 residues. Trimming cost V 3 bases and J 2 bases, with 12 bases left between them. In germline, CDR1 is SGHVS, CDR2 FQNEAQ. The CDR3 DNA follows: TGTGCCAGCAGCTTCGACGGGAGCTCCACAGATACGCAGTATTTT. Translated: CASSFDGSSTDTQYF.

This clone came up a few times. The chain carries TRBV27 and TRBJ1-1; D uncertain. CDR3 length: 13 residues. Germline V gene sequence: CDR1 MNHEY, CDR2 SMNVEV (reference sequence). Trimming took off 0 bases at V and 6 bases at J, with 8 bases between the two ends. The CDR3 sequence is CASSLSSGSEAFF. In DNA, the CDR3 is TGTGCCAGCAGTTTATCGAGTGGGTCTGAAGCTTTCTTT.

The V and J genes are TRBV6-4 and TRBJ1-1; 9 nucleotides match TRBD1. Per the germline V gene, CDR1 is MRHNA and CDR2 is SNTAGT. The CDR3 has 13 amino acids. V gave up 3 bases and J gave up 7 bases; unmatched junction bases: 3. The CDR3 sequence is CASSEMGQGEAFF. The DNA for the CDR3 is TGTGCCAGCAGTGAGATGGGACAGGGTGAAGCTTTCTTT.

The chain is built from TRBV9 and TRBJ2-7; 9 bases fit TRBD2. CDR3 length: 15 residues. Germline values: CDR1 SGDLS, CDR2 YYNGEE. V lost 5 bases, J lost 5 bases, and 11 bases stayed unmatched. CDR3 loop: CASSDDLAGVNEQYF. The CDR3 region has the DNA TGTGCCAGCAGTGACGATTTAGCGGGAGTTAACGAGCAGTACTTC.